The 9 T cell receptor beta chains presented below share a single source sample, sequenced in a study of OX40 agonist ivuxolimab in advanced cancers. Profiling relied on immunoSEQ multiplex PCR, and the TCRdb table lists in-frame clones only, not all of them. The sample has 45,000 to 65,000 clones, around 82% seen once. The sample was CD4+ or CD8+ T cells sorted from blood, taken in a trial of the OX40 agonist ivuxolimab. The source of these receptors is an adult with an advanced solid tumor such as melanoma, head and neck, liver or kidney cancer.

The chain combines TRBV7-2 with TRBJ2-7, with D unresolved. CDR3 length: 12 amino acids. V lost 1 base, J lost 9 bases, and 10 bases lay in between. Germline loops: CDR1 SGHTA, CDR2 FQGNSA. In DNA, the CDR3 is TGTGCCAGCAGCTTAGATCGGGCAGCGCAGTACTTC. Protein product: CASSLDRAAQYF.

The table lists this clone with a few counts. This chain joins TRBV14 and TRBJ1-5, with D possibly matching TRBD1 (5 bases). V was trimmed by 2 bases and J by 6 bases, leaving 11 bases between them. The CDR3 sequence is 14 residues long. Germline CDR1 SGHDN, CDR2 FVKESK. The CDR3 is CASSQLGGTQPQHF. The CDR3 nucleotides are TGTGCCAGCAGCCAACTCGGCGGGACTCAGCCCCAGCATTTT.

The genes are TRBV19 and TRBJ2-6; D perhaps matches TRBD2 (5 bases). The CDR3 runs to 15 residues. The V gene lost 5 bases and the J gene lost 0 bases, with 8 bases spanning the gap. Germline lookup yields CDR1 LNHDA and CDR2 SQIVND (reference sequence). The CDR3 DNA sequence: TGTGCCAGTAGTCCGGGGAACTCTGGGGCCAACGTCCTGACTTTC. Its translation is CASSPGNSGANVLTF. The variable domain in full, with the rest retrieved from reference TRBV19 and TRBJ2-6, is DGGITQSPKYLFRKEGQNVTLSCEQNLNHDAMYWYRQDPGQGLRLIYYSQIVNDFQKGDIAEGYSVSREKKESFPLTVTSAQKNPTAFYLCASSPGNSGANVLTFGAGSRLTVL.

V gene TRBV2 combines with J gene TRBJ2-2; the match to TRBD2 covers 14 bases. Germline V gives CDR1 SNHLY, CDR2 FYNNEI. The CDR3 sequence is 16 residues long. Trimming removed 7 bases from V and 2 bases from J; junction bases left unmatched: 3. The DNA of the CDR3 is TGTGCCAGCACGGGACTAGCGGGGGTTAACACCGGGGAGCTGTTTTTT. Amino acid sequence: CASTGLAGVNTGELFF.

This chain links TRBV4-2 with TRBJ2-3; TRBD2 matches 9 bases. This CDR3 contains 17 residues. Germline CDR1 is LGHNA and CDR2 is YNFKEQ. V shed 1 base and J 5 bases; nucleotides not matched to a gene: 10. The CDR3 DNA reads TGTGCCAGCAGCCAAGTATCGGCGGGGGGGCCGGAAGATACGCAGTATTTT. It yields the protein CASSQVSAGGPEDTQYF.

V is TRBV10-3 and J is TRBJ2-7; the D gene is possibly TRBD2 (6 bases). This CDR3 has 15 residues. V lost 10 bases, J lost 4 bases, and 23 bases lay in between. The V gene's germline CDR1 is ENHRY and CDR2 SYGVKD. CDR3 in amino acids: CATEPRSSGGYEQYF. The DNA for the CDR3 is TGTGCCACTGAACCCAGGTCATCAGGAGGGTACGAGCAGTACTTC.

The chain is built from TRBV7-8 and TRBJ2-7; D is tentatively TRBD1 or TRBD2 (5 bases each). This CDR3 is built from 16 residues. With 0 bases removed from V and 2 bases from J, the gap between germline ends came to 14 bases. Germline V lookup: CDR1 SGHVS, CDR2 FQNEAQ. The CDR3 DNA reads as TGTGCCAGCAGCTTAGCGTCGGCTCTGGGGGCCTACGAGCAGTACTTC. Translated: CASSLASALGAYEQYF.

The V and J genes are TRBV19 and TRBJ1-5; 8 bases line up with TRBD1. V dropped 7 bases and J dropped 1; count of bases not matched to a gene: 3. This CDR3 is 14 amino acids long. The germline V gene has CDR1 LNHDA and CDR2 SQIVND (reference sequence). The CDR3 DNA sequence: TGTGCCAGTACCCCAGGGGGCAGCAATCAGCCCCAGCATTTT. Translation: CASTPGGSNQPQHF. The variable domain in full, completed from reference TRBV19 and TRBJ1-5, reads DGGITQSPKYLFRKEGQNVTLSCEQNLNHDAMYWYRQDPGQGLRLIYYSQIVNDFQKGDIAEGYSVSREKKESFPLTVTSAQKNPTAFYLCASTPGGSNQPQHFGDGTRLSIL.

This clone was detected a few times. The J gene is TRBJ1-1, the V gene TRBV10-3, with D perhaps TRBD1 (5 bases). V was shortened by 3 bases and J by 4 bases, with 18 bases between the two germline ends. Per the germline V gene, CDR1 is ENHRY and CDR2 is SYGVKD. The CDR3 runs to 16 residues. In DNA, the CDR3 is TGTGCCATCAGTGAAACTCGCGGGGGAAGGGGCACTGAAGCTTTCTTT. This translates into CAISETRGGRGTEAFF.